This passage covers 10 T cell receptor beta chains from one sample sequenced in a study of radiotherapy plus CTLA-4 blockade in lung cancer (dated by TCRdb to 2016 to 2018). The library was built by means of the immunoSEQ multiplex PCR assay. In TCRdb, the immuneACCESS table is reduced to in-frame sequences with V and J assigned. These tables do not hold every clone; where another copy was compared, an unresolved V gene accounts for under half, and the others remain unexplained. This sample is represented by 50,000 or so clones; around 76% of them were singletons. 11% of the sample belongs to the ten largest clones. This sample comprised peripheral blood, obtained from a patient treated with radiotherapy plus ipilimumab. All receptors come from a human donor with non-small cell lung cancer who had stable disease on radiotherapy plus ipilimumab.

This clone was recorded once. This sequence joins TRBV4-2 and TRBJ2-3; no reliable D call. Per the germline V gene, CDR1 is LGHNA and CDR2 is YNFKEQ. The CDR3 loop spans 12 amino acids. The germline V and J ends were trimmed by 4 bases and 1 base, with 3 bases remaining between them. CDR3 in amino acids: CASSLRTDTQYF. The CDR3 coding sequence is TGTGCCAGCAGCCTCCGCACAGATACGCAGTATTTT.

The chain is built from TRBV4-3 and TRBJ2-3; D unresolved. Germline V gives CDR1 LGHNA, CDR2 YSLEER. This CDR3 is built from 17 residues. Trimming left V 0 bases short and J 2 bases short, with 15 bases between. The CDR3 loop reads CASSQEFNQLYTDTQYF. CDR3 DNA: TGCGCCAGCAGCCAAGAGTTCAACCAACTATACACAGATACGCAGTATTTT.

The rearrangement uses TRBV18 and TRBJ1-1, with unresolved D. V was cut by 2 bases and J by 10 bases, with 14 bases left in between. The germline V gene has CDR1 KGHSH and CDR2 LQKENI. The CDR3 loop spans 13 amino acids. The CDR3 loop reads CASSPAERGIAFF. For the CDR3, the DNA is TGTGCCAGCTCACCAGCAGAGAGAGGAATAGCTTTCTTT.

This chain joins TRBV27 and TRBJ1-5; D remains unclear. Trimming shortened V by 2 bases and J by 5 bases, and 16 bases separated the two germline ends. The CDR3 totals 16 residues. Germline V gene data show CDR1 as MNHEY and CDR2 as SMNVEV (reference sequence). The CDR3 region is CASSLVPDNAYQPQHF. The CDR3, as DNA: TGTGCCAGCAGTTTAGTCCCCGACAACGCCTATCAGCCCCAGCATTTT.

V usage is TRBV5-1 and J usage is TRBJ1-1; no firm D call. The CDR3 contains 13 residues. Trimming took 5 bases from V and 0 from J, leaving 8 bases between them. Per the germline V gene, CDR1 is SGHRS and CDR2 is YFSETQ. The CDR3 here is CASRQNMNTEAFF. The DNA of the CDR3 is TGCGCCAGCAGGCAGAACATGAACACTGAAGCTTTCTTT.

This chain connects TRBV5-1 to TRBJ1-1; D remains unclear. Germline V lookup: CDR1 SGHRS, CDR2 YFSETQ. The CDR3 spans 12 residues. The V end lost 2 bases, the J end lost 7 bases, and 9 bases lay between the germline ends. CDR3 residues: CASSFNGVEAFF. CDR3 bases: TGCGCCAGCAGCTTTAATGGGGTTGAAGCTTTCTTT.

The rearrangement joins TRBV19 to TRBJ1-2; 7 nucleotides match TRBD1. The CDR3 is 15 amino acids. CDR1 and CDR2 from the germline V gene are LNHDA and SQIVND (reference sequence). The ends lost 4 bases at V and 4 bases at J; junction bases unmatched: 9. The CDR3 sequence is CASSSAGGGRYGYTF. DNA for the CDR3: TGTGCCAGTAGTAGCGCAGGGGGGGGCCGCTATGGCTACACCTTC.

V usage is TRBV7-9 and J usage is TRBJ1-1; D not certain. Germline loops: CDR1 SEHNR, CDR2 FQNEAQ (reference sequence). The V gene lost 1 base and the J gene lost 7 bases, with 13 bases spanning the gap. The CDR3 totals 14 residues. The CDR3 DNA reads as TGTGCCAGCAGCTTAGGGACGGCAGATTATGAAGCTTTCTTT. Translating gives CASSLGTADYEAFF.

The chain is built from TRBV6-5 and TRBJ2-7; no firm D call. V lost 8 bases and J lost 2, with 13 bases in between. The CDR3 is 13 amino acids. Germline V gene lookup returns CDR1 MNHEY and CDR2 SVGAGI. This CDR3 is CASRYLHTYEQYF. In DNA form, the CDR3 reads TGTGCCAGCCGCTATCTCCATACCTACGAGCAGTACTTC.

The chain recombines TRBV6-6 with TRBJ2-1; D perhaps matches TRBD1 (6 bases). CDR3 length: 13 residues. From germline, CDR1 is MNHNY and CDR2 SVGAGI (reference sequence). V was shortened by 6 bases and J by 8 bases, with 14 bases between the two germline ends. CDR3 amino acids: CASSPGQLYEQFF. CDR3 nucleotides: TGTGCCAGCAGCCCTGGACAGCTTTATGAGCAGTTCTTC.